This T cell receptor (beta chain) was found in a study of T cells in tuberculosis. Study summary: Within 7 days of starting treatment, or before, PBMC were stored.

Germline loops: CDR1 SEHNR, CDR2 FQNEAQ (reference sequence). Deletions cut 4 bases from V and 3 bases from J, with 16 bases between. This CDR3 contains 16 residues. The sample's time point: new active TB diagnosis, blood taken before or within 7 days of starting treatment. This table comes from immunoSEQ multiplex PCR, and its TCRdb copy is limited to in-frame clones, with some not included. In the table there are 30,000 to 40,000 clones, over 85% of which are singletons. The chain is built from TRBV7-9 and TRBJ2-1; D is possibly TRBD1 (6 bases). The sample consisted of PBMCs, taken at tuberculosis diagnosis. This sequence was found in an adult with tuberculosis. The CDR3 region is CASSSLAEGDYNEQFF. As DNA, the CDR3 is TGTGCCAGCAGCTCCCTAGCAGAGGGGGACTACAATGAGCAGTTCTTC.